These 17 T cell receptor beta chains were sequenced from one sample in a study of cytomegalovirus exposure and HLA in healthy donors. PCR primers comprised 60 Vbeta and 13 Jbeta primers. Produced via immunoSEQ multiplex PCR; TCRdb's table is partial and in-frame only. This table has some 120,000 clones, over 70% appearing once. Specimen: PBMCs. The source of these receptors is a female donor in good health and CMV-seronegative.

This clone was observed a single time. The rearrangement joins TRBV7-9 to TRBJ1-1; TRBD1 aligns across 7 bases. CDR1 SEHNR and CDR2 FQNEAQ come from the germline V gene (reference sequence). CDR3 size: 15 residues. V shed 2 bases, J shed 1 base, and the junction held 4 bases outside the gene matches. The CDR3 sequence: CASSLLAGGNTEAFF. CDR3 sequence (DNA): TGTGCCAGCAGCTTATTGGCAGGGGGGAACACTGAAGCTTTCTTT.

As for this clone: Mismatch with germline at one junction end may stem from a read error. The chain employs TRBV7-9 and TRBJ2-7, with D hard to call. Germline lookup yields CDR1 SEHNR and CDR2 FQNEAQ (reference sequence). The CDR3 covers 11 residues. The CDR3 DNA follows: TGTTCCAGCAGCTTACTCGTCGAGCAGTACTTC. Residues: CSSSLLVEQYF. Variable domain in full (rest from reference TRBV7-9 and TRBJ2-7): DTGVSQNPRHKITKRGQNVTFRCDPISEHNRLYWYRQTLGQGPEFLTYFQNEAQLEKSRLLSDRFSAERPKGSFSTLEIQRTEQGDSAMYLCSSSLLVEQYFGPGTRLTVT.

This clone has only a few counts. V is TRBV5-1 and J is TRBJ2-7, with 8 bases lining up with TRBD1. Germline-derived CDR1 and CDR2 are SGHRS and YFSETQ. The V segment lost 3 bases and the J segment 3 bases; nucleotides outside the gene matches: 5. This CDR3 spans 14 amino acids. The CDR3 bases are TGCGCCAGCAGCTCCGCAGGGGGCAACTACGAGCAGTACTTC. Encoded protein: CASSSAGGNYEQYF.

V usage is TRBV30 and J usage is TRBJ1-6; 10 bases are a match to TRBD1. The CDR3 is made up of 15 amino acids. In germline, CDR1 is GTSNPN, CDR2 SVGIG (reference sequence). V shed 3 bases, J shed 9 bases, and the junction held 8 bases outside the gene matches. CDR3 region: CAWRPPGQGSSPLHF. CDR3 nucleotides: TGTGCCTGGAGACCTCCGGGACAGGGGAGTTCACCCCTCCACTTT.

This clone was detected a few times. The chain links TRBV27 to TRBJ1-2; 10 nucleotides line up with TRBD1. The germline V gene encodes CDR1 MNHEY and CDR2 SMNVEV (reference sequence). Germline trimming cut 5 bases from V and 8 bases from J; bases unmatched to any gene: 14. CDR3 length: 16 residues. The CDR3 here is CASSRGDDRGPRGYTF. The CDR3 DNA sequence: TGTGCCAGCAGTCGGGGTGACGACAGGGGGCCGAGGGGCTACACCTTC.

The J gene is TRBJ2-5, the V gene TRBV19; no clear D gene. The CDR3 spans 11 residues. Trimming left V 10 bases short and J 11 bases short, with 17 bases between. The germline gives CDR1 LNHDA, CDR2 SQIVND (reference sequence). The DNA of the CDR3 is TGTGCCACCGGCCTGGCAGGCAAGCAGTACTTC. Translation gives CATGLAGKQYF.

A single count supports this clone. The chain employs TRBV2 and TRBJ1-1; 8 positions agree with TRBD1. Germline values: CDR1 SNHLY, CDR2 FYNNEI. The V segment lost 6 bases and the J segment 5 bases; nucleotides outside the gene matches: 8. CDR3 size: 14 residues. CDR3 amino acids: CASRGRTGQTEAFF. CDR3 DNA sequence: TGTGCCAGCAGGGGACGGACAGGGCAGACTGAAGCTTTCTTT.

V is TRBV7-2 and J is TRBJ2-1; D is ambiguous. The CDR3 runs to 11 residues. Trimming took off 5 bases at V and 4 bases at J, with 3 bases between the two ends. The germline V gene encodes CDR1 SGHTA and CDR2 FQGNSA. This chain's CDR3 is CASSTYNEQFF. CDR3 nucleotide sequence: TGTGCCAGCAGCACATACAATGAGCAGTTCTTC.

The V gene is TRBV30, the J gene TRBJ1-2, with D unresolved. Trimming took off 2 bases at V and 3 bases at J, with 4 bases between the two ends. CDR3 length equals 11 residues. The germline CDR1 and CDR2 sequences are GTSNPN and SVGIG (reference sequence). CDR3 loop: CAWSSDYGYTF. The CDR3 DNA reads as TGTGCCTGGAGTTCGGACTATGGCTACACCTTC.

This clone was observed a handful of times. The V gene is TRBV30, the J gene TRBJ1-5, with no clear D. Germline V CDR1 and CDR2: GTSNPN, SVGIG (reference sequence). This CDR3 is built from 15 residues. V gave up 2 bases and J gave up 3 bases, with 14 bases separating them. This CDR3 reads CAWSLPNRPNQPQHF. DNA for the CDR3: TGTGCCTGGAGTCTCCCCAACAGACCCAATCAGCCCCAGCATTTT.

Concerning this clone: At one of its ends the junction is not consistent with the germline gene, which may arise from a read error. The chain couples TRBV7-9 to TRBJ2-7; D gene ambiguous. This CDR3 is 11 amino acids long. CDR1 is SEHNR and CDR2 is FQNEAQ in the germline V gene (reference sequence). CDR3 bases: TGTTCCAGCAGCTTATCCGGGGAGCAGTACTTC. Encoded protein: CSSSLSGEQYF.

The chain combines TRBV5-1 with TRBJ2-1; D may be TRBD2 (6 bases). V gave up 1 base and J gave up 1 base, with 9 bases separating them. Germline CDR1 and CDR2: SGHRS and YFSETQ. The CDR3 has 15 amino acids. This chain's CDR3 is CASSLSGVSYNEQFF. In DNA form, the CDR3 reads TGCGCCAGCAGCTTGTCGGGGGTTTCCTACAATGAGCAGTTCTTC.

The rearrangement uses TRBV5-1 and TRBJ2-7, with TRBD1 matching 7 bases. Germline V gives CDR1 SGHRS, CDR2 YFSETQ. The CDR3 runs to 15 residues. Losses at the gene ends were 4 bases for V and 0 bases for J; bases not matched to a gene: 7. The CDR3 DNA reads as TGCGCCAGCAGCGTCGGACAGGCAAGCTCCTACGAGCAGTACTTC. Its protein product is CASSVGQASSYEQYF.

This sequence joins TRBV6-1 and TRBJ2-5, with TRBD1 identical over 7 bases. There are 15 residues in the CDR3. CDR1 and CDR2 from the germline V gene are MNHNS and SASEGT. With 1 base clipped from V and 5 bases from J, the junction kept 7 bases outside the gene matches. CDR3 sequence (DNA): TGTGCCAGCAGTGAAGTGTGGGTACAGGGGGAGACCCAGTACTTC. Its translation: CASSEVWVQGETQYF.

The chain employs TRBV10-1 and TRBJ1-2, with D tentatively TRBD1 (6 bases). V was shortened by 5 bases and J by 3 bases, with 10 bases between the two germline ends. The CDR3 has 13 amino acids. CDR1 and CDR2 from the germline V gene are WNHNN and SYGVQD (reference sequence). The CDR3 protein is CASSPDRDYGYTF. The CDR3 bases are TGCGCCAGCAGTCCGGACAGAGACTATGGCTACACCTTC.

The chain recombines TRBV7-8 with TRBJ2-2; 8 bases match TRBD1. Germline loops: CDR1 SGHVS, CDR2 FQNEAQ. After removal of 4 bases from V and 6 bases from J, the junction contained 7 bases not matched to a gene. CDR3 length equals 15 residues. CDR3 in amino acids: CASSSTRQGSGELFF. CDR3 DNA: TGTGCCAGCAGCTCGACCAGACAGGGGTCCGGGGAGCTGTTTTTT.

There are a few counts of this clone. The chain uses TRBV9 and TRBJ2-3; perhaps TRBD1 as D (6 bases). The CDR3 is made up of 15 amino acids. V lost 3 bases, J lost 0 bases, and 11 bases lay in between. CDR1 is SGDLS, CDR2 YYNGEE, per germline. The CDR3 is CASSANRASTDTQYF. In DNA form, the CDR3 reads TGTGCCAGCAGCGCAAACAGGGCTAGCACAGATACGCAGTATTTT.